Sequencing of this TCR beta chain was carried out in a study of OX40 agonist ivuxolimab in advanced cancers. Some clones are missing from TCRdb's copy, which holds only in-frame ones; the method was immunoSEQ multiplex PCR. This table holds over 85,000 clones, around 84% found once. The CDR3 is 17 amino acids. V lost 4 bases, J lost 2 bases, and 7 bases stayed unmatched. The germline V gene has CDR1 LNHDA and CDR2 SQIVND (reference sequence). Source: CD4+ or CD8+ T cells sorted from blood, taken in a trial of the OX40 agonist ivuxolimab. This TCR came from an adult with an advanced solid tumor such as melanoma, head and neck, liver or kidney cancer. The chain uses TRBV19 and TRBJ2-3; 12 nucleotides align to TRBD2. In DNA form, the CDR3 reads TGTGCCAGTAGTAAACTAGCGGGGGGATCCGCCACAGATACGCAGTATTTT. It yields the protein CASSKLAGGSATDTQYF.